This TCR beta chain was captured in a study of blood T cell repertoires in COVID-19. In the study overall: Sites in the United States, Italy and Spain provided acute and convalescent COVID-19 samples. PBMCs, B-cell-depleted T cells, or T cells provided the cDNA or gDNA that made up the material.

The repertoire was sequenced with immunoSEQ multiplex PCR; TCRdb's copy has only in-frame clones and lacks some. The sample lists roughly 300,000 clones, approximately 85% occurring once. The CDR3 runs 17 residues. Trimming took off 2 bases at V and 4 bases at J, with 18 bases between the two ends. CDR1 and CDR2 (germline): SGDLS, YYNGEE. This clone was seen a few times. Specimen: peripheral blood. The chain joins TRBV9 to TRBJ2-2; weak D call: TRBD2 (7 bases). The TCR originated in a man aged 18-30 years with active or convalescent COVID-19. CDR3 loop: CASSVGLAGALTGELFF. In DNA form, the CDR3 reads TGTGCCAGCAGCGTCGGCCTTGCGGGGGCCCTCACCGGGGAGCTGTTTTTT.